The source of this T cell receptor (beta chain) is a study of blood T cell repertoires in COVID-19. Overall study: Samples taken during acute and convalescent COVID-19 were collected in the United States, Italy and Spain.

Authors' processing steps: Estimation of nucleated cell counts relied on the amplification of reference gene primers. The assay was immunoSEQ multiplex PCR, and TCRdb's table has in-frame clones only and misses some. V and J calls plus clone size are reproduced from that table; the DNA served to infer D and trimming. This table has under 300,000 clones, roughly three quarters appearing once. Germline assignment: CDR1 SGHAT and CDR2 FQNNGV. This CDR3 has 14 residues. The V end lost 5 bases, the J end lost 4 bases, and 12 bases lay between the germline ends. V usage is TRBV11-2 and J usage is TRBJ1-5, with D possibly being TRBD1 (6 bases). The sample consisted of peripheral blood. The origin of this receptor is a woman aged 35 to 49 with active or convalescent COVID-19. The CDR3 spells CASSSTGSNQPQHF. The CDR3 DNA sequence: TGTGCCAGCAGCAGCACAGGGTCTAATCAGCCCCAGCATTTT.